This note documents a single T cell receptor (beta chain) sequence. Its antigen remains undetermined. Per-base qualities were not stored, and no clone one base away is much larger. These data come from a study of blood T cell repertoires in COVID-19 (dated by TCRdb to the early 2020s). For the study in its entirety: Samples from collaborators originated in the United States, Italy and Spain and spanned both the acute and convalescent phases of COVID-19. The prospective study material was composed of cDNA or gDNA derived from T cells, B-cell-depleted T cells, or PBMCs. Deeply sampled blood TCRbeta repertoires from subjects exposed to, actively infected with, or recovered from COVID-19 were included in the dataset. The repertoires were released in a freely available public database meant as a resource for research on the immune response to SARS-CoV-2. Samples came from the ongoing ImmuneRACE study (first 160 participants) plus 1,254 subjects from 6 global collaborators. The sample metadata nearly always contained a de-identified subject ID, COVID-19 status, age in years and sex. Where available, HLA class I and class II types were obtained from metadata supplied by the sample provider rather than from assay-based typing.

TCRbeta CDR3 regions were amplified from genomic DNA using the immunoSEQ Assay, a bias-controlled multiplex PCR. The authors' pipeline ran thus. Nucleated cell counts per sample were estimated from amplification of reference gene primers within the assay. To quantify the absolute abundance of each unique TCRbeta CDR3 rearrangement, sequence reads were collapsed and filtered. Productive Simpson clonality was computed per sample as the square root of Simpson's diversity index over productive rearrangements. This immuneACCESS table, as held by TCRdb, lists in-frame sequences with V and J called but not all clones. Of the missing ones, under half trace to an unresolved V gene in checked studies; the others have no known cause. V and J calls and clone size are as listed in that table; D and trimming were resolved from the DNA. For this sample there are 90,000 to 120,000 clones; about 80% appear just once. 2.5% to 3.5% of the sample lies in the top ten.

CDR1 and CDR2, per the germline V gene, are KGHSH and LQKENI. The cysteine opens and the phenylalanine closes a CDR3 of 15 amino acids. Just CDR3 DNA is preserved here, 45 bases in frame from base 1. Deletion took 5 bases off V and 0 bases off J, with a span of 11 bases between the germline ends. Study-wide findings and limitations: The quantity of clinical and demographic metadata differed by source and by participant and was supplied without curation.

Whole blood was collected in K2EDTA tubes by collaborating institutions according to the institutions' own protocols. For TCRbeta analysis, collaborator samples were shipped as frozen whole blood, as isolated PBMCs, or as DNA extracted from either sample type. The rearrangement joined TRBV18 to TRBJ2-1; TRBD1 might be the D gene, on 6 matching bases. This TCR derives from a woman of 80 years or more with active or convalescent COVID-19. The sample consisted of peripheral blood. DNA sequence: TGTGCCAGCTCAGGACAGAGGAGCTCCTACAATGAGCAGTTCTTC. This gives the protein CASSGQRSSYNEQFF.